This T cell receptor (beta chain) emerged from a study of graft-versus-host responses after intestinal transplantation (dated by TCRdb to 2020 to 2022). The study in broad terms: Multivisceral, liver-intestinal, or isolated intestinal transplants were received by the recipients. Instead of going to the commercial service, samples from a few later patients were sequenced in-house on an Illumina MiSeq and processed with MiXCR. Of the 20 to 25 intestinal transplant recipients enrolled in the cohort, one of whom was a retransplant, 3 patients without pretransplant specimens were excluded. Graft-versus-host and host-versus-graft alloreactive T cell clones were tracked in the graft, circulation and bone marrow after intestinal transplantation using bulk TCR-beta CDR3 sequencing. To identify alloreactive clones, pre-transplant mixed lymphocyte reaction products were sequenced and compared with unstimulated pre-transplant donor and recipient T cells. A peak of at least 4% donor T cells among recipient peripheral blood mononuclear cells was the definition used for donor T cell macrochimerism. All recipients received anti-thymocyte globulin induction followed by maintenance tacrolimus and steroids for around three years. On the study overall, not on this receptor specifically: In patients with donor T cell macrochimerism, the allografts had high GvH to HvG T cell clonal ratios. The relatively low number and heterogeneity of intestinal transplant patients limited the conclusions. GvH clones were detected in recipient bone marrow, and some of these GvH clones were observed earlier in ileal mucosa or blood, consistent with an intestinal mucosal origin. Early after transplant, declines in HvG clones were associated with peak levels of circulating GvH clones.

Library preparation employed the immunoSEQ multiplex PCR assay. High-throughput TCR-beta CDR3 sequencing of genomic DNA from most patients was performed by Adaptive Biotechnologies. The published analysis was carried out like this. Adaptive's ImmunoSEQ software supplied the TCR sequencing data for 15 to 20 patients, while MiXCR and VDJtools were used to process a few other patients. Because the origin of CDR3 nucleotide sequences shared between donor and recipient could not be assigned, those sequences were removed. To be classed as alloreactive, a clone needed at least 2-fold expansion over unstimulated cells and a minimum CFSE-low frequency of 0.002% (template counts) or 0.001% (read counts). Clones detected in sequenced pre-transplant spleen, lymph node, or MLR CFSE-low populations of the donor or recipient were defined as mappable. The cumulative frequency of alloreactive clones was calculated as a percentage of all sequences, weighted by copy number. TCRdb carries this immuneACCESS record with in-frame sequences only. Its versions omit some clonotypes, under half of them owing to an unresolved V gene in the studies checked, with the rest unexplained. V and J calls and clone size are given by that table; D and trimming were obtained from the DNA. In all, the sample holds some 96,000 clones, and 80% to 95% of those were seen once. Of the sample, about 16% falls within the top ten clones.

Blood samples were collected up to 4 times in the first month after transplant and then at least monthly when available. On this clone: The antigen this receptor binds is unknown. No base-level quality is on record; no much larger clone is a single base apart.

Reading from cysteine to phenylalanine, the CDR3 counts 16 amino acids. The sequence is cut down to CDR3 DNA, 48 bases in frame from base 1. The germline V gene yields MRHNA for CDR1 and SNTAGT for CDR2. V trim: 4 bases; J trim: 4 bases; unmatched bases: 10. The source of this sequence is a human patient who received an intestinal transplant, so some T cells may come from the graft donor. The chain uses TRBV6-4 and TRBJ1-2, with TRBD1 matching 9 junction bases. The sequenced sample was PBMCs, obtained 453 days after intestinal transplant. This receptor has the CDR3 CASSVPPGQGSYGYTF. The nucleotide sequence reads TGTGCCAGCAGTGTTCCGCCGGGACAGGGAAGCTATGGCTACACCTTC.